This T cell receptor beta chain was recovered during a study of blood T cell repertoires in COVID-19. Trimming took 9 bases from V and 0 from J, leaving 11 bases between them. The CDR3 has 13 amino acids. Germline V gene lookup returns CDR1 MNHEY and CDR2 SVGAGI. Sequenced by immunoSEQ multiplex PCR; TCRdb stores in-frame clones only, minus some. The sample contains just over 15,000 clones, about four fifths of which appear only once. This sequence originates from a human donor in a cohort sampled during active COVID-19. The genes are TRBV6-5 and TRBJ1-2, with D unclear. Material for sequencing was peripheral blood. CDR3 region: CASATRANYGYTF. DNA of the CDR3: TGTGCCAGTGCCACGAGGGCTAACTATGGCTACACCTTC.